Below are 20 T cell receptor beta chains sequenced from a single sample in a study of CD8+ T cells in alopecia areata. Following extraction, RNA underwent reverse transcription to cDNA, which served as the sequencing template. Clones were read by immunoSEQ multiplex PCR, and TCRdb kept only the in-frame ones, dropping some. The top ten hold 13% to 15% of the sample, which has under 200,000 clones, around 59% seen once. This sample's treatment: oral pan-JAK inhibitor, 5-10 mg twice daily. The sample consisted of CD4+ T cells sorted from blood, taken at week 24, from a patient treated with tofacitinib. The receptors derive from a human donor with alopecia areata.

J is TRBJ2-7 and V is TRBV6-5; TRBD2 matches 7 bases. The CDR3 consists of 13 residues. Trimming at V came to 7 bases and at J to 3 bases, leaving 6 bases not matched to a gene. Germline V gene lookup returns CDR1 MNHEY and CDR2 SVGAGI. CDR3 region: CASTIPGGYEQYF. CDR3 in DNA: TGTGCCAGCACCATCCCGGGGGGCTACGAGCAGTACTTC.

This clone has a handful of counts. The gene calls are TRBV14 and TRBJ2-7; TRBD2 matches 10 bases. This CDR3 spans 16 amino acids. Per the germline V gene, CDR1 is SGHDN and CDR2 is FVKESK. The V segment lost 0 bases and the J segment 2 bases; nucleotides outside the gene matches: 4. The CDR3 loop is CASSQELAGFAYEQYF. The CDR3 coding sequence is TGTGCCAGCAGCCAAGAACTAGCGGGGTTTGCCTACGAGCAGTACTTC.

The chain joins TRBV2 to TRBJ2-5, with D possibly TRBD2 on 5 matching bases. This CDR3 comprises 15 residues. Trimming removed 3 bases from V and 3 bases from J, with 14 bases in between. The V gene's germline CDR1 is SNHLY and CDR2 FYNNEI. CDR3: CASSDFGGFEETQYF. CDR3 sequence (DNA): TGTGCCAGCAGTGATTTCGGCGGGTTTGAAGAGACCCAGTACTTC.

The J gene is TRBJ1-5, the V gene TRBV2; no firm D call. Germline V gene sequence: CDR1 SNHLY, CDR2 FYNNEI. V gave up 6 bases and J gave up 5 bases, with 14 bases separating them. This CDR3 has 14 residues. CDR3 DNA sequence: TGTGCCAGCAGCGCCGGCACTAAAGATCAGCCCCAGCATTTT. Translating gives CASSAGTKDQPQHF.

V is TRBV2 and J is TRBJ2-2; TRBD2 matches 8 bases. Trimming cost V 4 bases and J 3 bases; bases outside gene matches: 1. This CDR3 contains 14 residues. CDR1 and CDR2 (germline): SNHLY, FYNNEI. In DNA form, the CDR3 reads TGTGCCAGCAGTGTAGCGGGGTACACCGGGGAGCTGTTTTTT. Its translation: CASSVAGYTGELFF.

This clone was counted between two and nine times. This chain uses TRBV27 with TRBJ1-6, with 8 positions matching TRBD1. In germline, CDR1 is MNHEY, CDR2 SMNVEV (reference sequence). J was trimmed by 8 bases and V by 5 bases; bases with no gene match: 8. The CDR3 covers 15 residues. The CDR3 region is CASSRAGGLDSPLHF. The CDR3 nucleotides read TGTGCCAGCAGTAGGGCAGGGGGCCTTGATTCACCCCTCCACTTT.

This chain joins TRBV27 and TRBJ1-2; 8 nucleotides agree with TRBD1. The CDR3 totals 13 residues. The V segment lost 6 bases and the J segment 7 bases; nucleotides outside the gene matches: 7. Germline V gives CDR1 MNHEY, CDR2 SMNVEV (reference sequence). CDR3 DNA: TGTGCCAGCAGCGGACAGGGAGCGGGTGGCTACACCTTC. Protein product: CASSGQGAGGYTF.

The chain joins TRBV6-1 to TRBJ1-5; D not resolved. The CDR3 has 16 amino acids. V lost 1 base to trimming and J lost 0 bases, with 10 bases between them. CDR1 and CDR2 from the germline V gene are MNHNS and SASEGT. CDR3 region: CASSEGTVSSNQPQHF. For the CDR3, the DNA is TGTGCCAGCAGTGAAGGAACAGTCAGTAGCAATCAGCCCCAGCATTTT.

The CDR3 DNA reads TGTGCCTGGAGCGCTTTGTGGGGTAGTAATTCACCCCTCCACTTT. It specifies CAWSALWGSNSPLHF. V gene TRBV30 combines with J gene TRBJ1-6; D unresolved. Germline CDR1 and CDR2: GTSNPN and SVGIG (reference sequence). Trimming cost V 3 bases and J 6 bases, with 15 bases left between them. This CDR3 contains 15 residues.

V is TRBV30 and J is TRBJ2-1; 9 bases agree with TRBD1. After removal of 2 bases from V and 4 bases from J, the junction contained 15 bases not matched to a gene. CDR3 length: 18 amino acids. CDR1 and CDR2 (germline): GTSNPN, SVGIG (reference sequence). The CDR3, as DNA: TGTGCCTGGAGTCCCATTCCTGTCGGGACAGGGAGGTACAATGAGCAGTTCTTC. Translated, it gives CAWSPIPVGTGRYNEQFF.

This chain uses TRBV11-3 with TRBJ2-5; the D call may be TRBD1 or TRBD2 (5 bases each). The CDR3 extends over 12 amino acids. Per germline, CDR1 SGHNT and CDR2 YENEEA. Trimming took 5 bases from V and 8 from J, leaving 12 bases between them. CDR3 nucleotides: TGTGCCAGCAGCCCATTGGGGGATACCCAGTACTTC. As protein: CASSPLGDTQYF.

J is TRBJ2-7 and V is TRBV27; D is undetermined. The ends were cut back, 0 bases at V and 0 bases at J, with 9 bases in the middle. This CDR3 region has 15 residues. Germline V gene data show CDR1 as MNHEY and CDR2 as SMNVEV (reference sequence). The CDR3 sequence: CASSLSLTVSYEQYF. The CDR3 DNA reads TGTGCCAGCAGTTTATCGCTAACAGTCTCCTACGAGCAGTACTTC.

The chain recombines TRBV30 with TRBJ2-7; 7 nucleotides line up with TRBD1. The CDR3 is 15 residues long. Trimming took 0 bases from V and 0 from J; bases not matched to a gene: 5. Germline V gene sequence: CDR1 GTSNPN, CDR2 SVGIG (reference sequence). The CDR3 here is CAWSVLWTGSYEQYF. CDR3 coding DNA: TGTGCCTGGAGTGTACTCTGGACAGGCTCCTACGAGCAGTACTTC.

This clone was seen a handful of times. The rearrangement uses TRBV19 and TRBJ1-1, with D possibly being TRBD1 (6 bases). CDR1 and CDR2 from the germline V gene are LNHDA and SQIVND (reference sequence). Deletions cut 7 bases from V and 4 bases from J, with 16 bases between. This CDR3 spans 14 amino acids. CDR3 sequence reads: CASTTTRGGTEAFF. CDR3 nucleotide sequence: TGTGCCAGTACCACAACCAGGGGAGGCACTGAAGCTTTCTTT.

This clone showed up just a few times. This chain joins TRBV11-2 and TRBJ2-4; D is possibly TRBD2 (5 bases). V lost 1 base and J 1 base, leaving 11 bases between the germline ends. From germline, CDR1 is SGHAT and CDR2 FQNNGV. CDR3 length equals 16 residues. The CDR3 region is CASSLGPREAKNIQYF. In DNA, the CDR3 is TGTGCCAGCAGCTTAGGGCCGAGGGAGGCCAAAAACATTCAGTACTTC.

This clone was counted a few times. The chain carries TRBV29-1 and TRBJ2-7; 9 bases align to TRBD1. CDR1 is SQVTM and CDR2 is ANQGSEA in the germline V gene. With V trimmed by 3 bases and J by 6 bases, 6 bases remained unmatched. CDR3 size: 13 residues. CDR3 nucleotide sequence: TGCAGCGTTGATAGGGGACAGGGTGGCGAGCAGTACTTC. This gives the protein CSVDRGQGGEQYF.

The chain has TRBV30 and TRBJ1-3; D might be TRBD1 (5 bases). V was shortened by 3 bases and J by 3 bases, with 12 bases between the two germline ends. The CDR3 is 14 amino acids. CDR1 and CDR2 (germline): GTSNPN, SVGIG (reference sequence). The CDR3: CAWRGRGFGNTIYF. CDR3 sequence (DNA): TGTGCCTGGAGAGGAAGGGGATTTGGAAACACCATATATTTT.

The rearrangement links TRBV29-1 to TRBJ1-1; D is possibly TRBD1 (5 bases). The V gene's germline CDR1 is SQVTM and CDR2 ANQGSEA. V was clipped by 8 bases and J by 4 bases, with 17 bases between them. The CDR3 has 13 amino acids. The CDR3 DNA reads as TGCAGCACCTTACCGGCAGGGAGCACTGAAGCTTTCTTT. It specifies CSTLPAGSTEAFF.

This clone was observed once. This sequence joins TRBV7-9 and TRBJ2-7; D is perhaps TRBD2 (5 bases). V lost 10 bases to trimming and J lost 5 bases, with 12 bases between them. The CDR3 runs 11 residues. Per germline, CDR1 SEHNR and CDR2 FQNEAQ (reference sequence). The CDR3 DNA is TGTGCCACTCAGCGACTAAACGAGCAGTACTTC. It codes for CATQRLNEQYF.

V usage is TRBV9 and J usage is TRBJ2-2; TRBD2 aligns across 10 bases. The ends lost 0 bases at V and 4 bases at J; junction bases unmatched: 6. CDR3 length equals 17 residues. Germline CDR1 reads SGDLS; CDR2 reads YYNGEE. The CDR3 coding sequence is TGTGCCAGCAGCGTAGCGATAGCGGGGGGCACCACCGGGGAGCTGTTTTTT. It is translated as CASSVAIAGGTTGELFF.